The 26 T cell receptor beta chains listed next were all sequenced from one sample in a study of response to subunit inactivated influenza vaccine. TCRdb passed the RT-PCR reads through MiXCR, listing each CDR3 protein once. The sample lists about 780,000 distinct CDR3 sequences, approximately 17% occurring once. The specimen comprised PBMCs from blood, sampled more than 4 days after vaccination. Receptors were obtained from a middle-aged man who received an inactivated influenza vaccine.

This clonotype turned up a few times. The chain employs TRBV5-5 and TRBJ2-7; D is undetermined. The V and J ends lost 4 bases and 4 bases respectively, with 18 bases between them. Germline-derived CDR1 and CDR2 are SGHKS and YYEKEE (reference sequence). The CDR3 runs to 15 residues. The CDR3 reads CASSNNSPDPYEQYF. The CDR3 DNA follows: TGTGCCAGCAGCAACAACAGTCCCGACCCTTACGAGCAGTACTTC.

The V gene is TRBV4-1, the J gene TRBJ2-3; D possibly corresponds to TRBD2 (6 bases). The CDR3 totals 19 residues. Trimming pared 0 bases from V and 2 bases from J, leaving 21 bases between. Germline loops: CDR1 MGHRA, CDR2 YSYEKL. The CDR3 protein is CASSQDWRDDFRPTDTQYF. Written as DNA, the CDR3 is TGCGCCAGCAGCCAAGATTGGCGGGACGATTTCCGCCCCACAGATACGCAGTATTTT.

This clonotype occurred many times. The rearrangement links TRBV3-1 to TRBJ1-6, with TRBD1 as a possible D gene (6 bases). CDR1 and CDR2 from the germline V gene are LGHDT and YNNKEL (reference sequence). Between the trimmed V and J ends, which lost 4 bases and 8 bases, there was a span of 12 bases. This CDR3 has 14 amino acids. Here the CDR3 DNA reads TGTGCCAGCAGCCTCACAGGGAGGGATTCACCCCTCCACTTT. Translated: CASSLTGRDSPLHF. Full variable domain (outside the CDR3, taken from reference TRBV3-1 and TRBJ1-6): DTAVSQTPKYLVTQMGNDKSIKCEQNLGHDTMYWYKQDSKKFLKIMFSYNNKELIINETVPNRFSPKSPDKAHLNLHINSLELGDSAVYFCASSLTGRDSPLHFGNGTRLTVT.

This clonotype has ten or more counts. One end of the junction does not line up with germline, which may come from a read error. The chain links TRBV5-1 to TRBJ2-3; no clear D gene. Germline CDR1 is SGHRS and CDR2 is YFSETQ. This CDR3 region has 13 residues. The CDR3, as DNA: TGTGCCAGCAGTACGGCGAGCACAGATACGCAGTATTTT. As protein: CASSTASTDTQYF.

The CDR3 is CASGPTGVREKLFF. The CDR3 bases are TGTGCCAGCGGGCCGACAGGAGTGCGGGAAAAACTGTTTTTT. V usage is TRBV7-9 and J usage is TRBJ1-4, with D maybe TRBD1 (6 bases). The ends were cut back, 8 bases at V and 8 bases at J, with 18 bases in the middle. The CDR3 has 14 residues. Germline V gene data show CDR1 as SEHNR and CDR2 as FQNEAQ (reference sequence).

The sample holds a few counts of this clonotype. The V and J genes are TRBV11-2 and TRBJ2-2, with 15 bases matching TRBD2. With V trimmed by 4 bases and J by 6 bases, 3 bases remained unmatched. This CDR3 spans 16 amino acids. Germline V CDR1 and CDR2: SGHAT, FQNNGV. CDR3 nucleotide sequence: TGTGCCAGCAGCTGGACTAGCGGGAGGGCCGCCGGGGAGCTGTTTTTT. Protein sequence: CASSWTSGRAAGELFF.

The chain recombines TRBV7-9 with TRBJ1-4; D unresolved. CDR3 length: 14 residues. Germline assignment: CDR1 SEHNR and CDR2 FQNEAQ (reference sequence). The germline V and J ends were trimmed by 4 bases and 8 bases, with 14 bases remaining between them. The CDR3 sequence: CASSSSSAQEKLFF. The CDR3 coding sequence is TGTGCCAGCAGCTCGTCCTCGGCGCAAGAAAAACTGTTTTTT.

This chain links TRBV7-6 with TRBJ2-3; 10 bases are shared with TRBD1. This CDR3 contains 19 residues. CDR1 and CDR2 from the germline V gene are SGHVS and FNYEAQ. With V trimmed by 2 bases and J by 6 bases, 17 bases remained unmatched. The CDR3 loop is CASSLRTGGAGGRLDTQYF. CDR3 sequence (DNA): TGTGCCAGCAGCTTAAGGACAGGGGGTGCGGGGGGACGTCTGGATACGCAGTATTTT.

This chain uses TRBV28 with TRBJ2-1, with no clear D. Germline lookup yields CDR1 MDHEN and CDR2 SYDVKM. Trimming pared 3 bases from V and 1 base from J, leaving 7 bases between. CDR3 size: 14 residues. The CDR3 spells CASSFGRSYNEQFF. CDR3 nucleotides: TGTGCCAGCAGTTTCGGACGTTCCTACAATGAGCAGTTCTTC.

This clonotype has a handful of counts. The chain combines TRBV20-1 with TRBJ1-2; a possible D gene is TRBD1 (6 bases). Germline V gives CDR1 DFQATT, CDR2 SNEGSKA (reference sequence). The CDR3 is 15 residues long. V shed 6 bases and J shed 4 bases, with 21 bases lying between them. Here the CDR3 reads CSAGGQGSQPYGYTF. The CDR3 nucleotides are TGCAGTGCCGGGGGGCAGGGAAGCCAACCCTATGGCTACACCTTC.

This chain uses TRBV5-1 with TRBJ2-7; possibly TRBD1 for D (6 bases). Germline assignment: CDR1 SGHRS and CDR2 YFSETQ. CDR3 length: 12 amino acids. Deletions cut 4 bases from V and 6 bases from J, with 11 bases between. CDR3 sequence (DNA): TGCGCCAGCAGCCCGGACAGATCCGAGCAGTACTTC. Its translation: CASSPDRSEQYF.

The V and J genes are TRBV11-3 and TRBJ2-1; D may be TRBD1 (9 bases). From germline, CDR1 is SGHNT and CDR2 YENEEA. Trimming shortened V by 4 bases and J by 3 bases, and 16 bases separated the two germline ends. The CDR3 extends over 16 amino acids. CDR3 amino acids: CASSSGGTGSYNEQFF. The CDR3 region has the DNA TGTGCCAGCAGCTCGGGGGGGACAGGGAGCTACAATGAGCAGTTCTTC.

This chain connects TRBV15 to TRBJ2-7; tentative D call: TRBD2 (5 bases). The CDR3 has 12 amino acids. The V end lost 0 bases, the J end lost 7 bases, and 7 bases lay between the germline ends. CDR1 is LNHNV, CDR2 YYDKDF, per germline (reference sequence). The CDR3 here is CATSRETGEQYF. The CDR3 bases are TGTGCCACCAGCAGAGAGACGGGGGAGCAGTACTTC.

The genes are TRBV6-5 and TRBJ2-7; 8 bases line up with TRBD1. Per germline, CDR1 MNHEY and CDR2 SVGAGI. The CDR3 is 16 amino acids. The junction had 6 bases not matched to a gene; V was cut back by 0 bases and J by 2 bases. For the CDR3, the DNA is TGTGCCAGCAGTTACTCGTTGGACAGGGCGACCTACGAGCAGTACTTC. This sequence encodes CASSYSLDRATYEQYF.

This clonotype turned up a few times. The chain combines TRBV11-2 with TRBJ2-6; a weak D match, TRBD1 (6 bases). This CDR3 has 18 amino acids. Looked up from germline, CDR1 is SGHAT and CDR2 is FQNNGV. V lost 5 bases and J 0 bases, leaving 17 bases between the germline ends. The CDR3 is CASSAIRGDNSGANVLTF. CDR3 coding DNA: TGTGCCAGCAGCGCAATTAGAGGGGACAACTCTGGGGCCAACGTCCTGACTTTC.

The table lists this clonotype with a few counts. The chain is built from TRBV7-2 and TRBJ2-7; D remains ambiguous. There are 12 residues in the CDR3. V was cut by 2 bases and J by 3 bases, with 5 bases left in between. Germline assignment: CDR1 SGHTA and CDR2 FQGNSA. The CDR3 sequence: CASSLQNYEQYF. The CDR3 DNA follows: TGTGCCAGCAGCTTACAGAACTACGAGCAGTACTTC.

At least ten counts were recorded for this clonotype. This rearrangement joins TRBV6-2 or TRBV6-3 to TRBJ2-7; tentative D call: TRBD2 (7 bases). The CDR3 sequence is 14 residues long. CDR1 MNHEY and CDR2 SVGEGT come from the germline V gene. Trimming took 5 bases from V and 4 from J, leaving 15 bases between them. CDR3 residues: CASSRTGGGYEQYF. The CDR3 DNA sequence: TGTGCCAGCAGTCGAACGGGGGGCGGTTACGAGCAGTACTTC.

This clonotype has more than one count but fewer than ten. The V call is TRBV24-1, the J call TRBJ2-2; perhaps TRBD2 as D (6 bases). The V gene's germline CDR1 is KGHDR and CDR2 SFDVKD. The CDR3 spans 12 residues. The ends were cut back, 7 bases at V and 7 bases at J, with 9 bases in the middle. DNA of the CDR3: TGTGCCACCAGCTATAGCGGCGGGGAGCTGTTTTTT. The encoded protein is CATSYSGGELFF.

This clonotype was counted many times. The chain has TRBV11-2 and TRBJ2-2, with 7 positions matching TRBD1. The ends lost 3 bases at V and 6 bases at J; junction bases unmatched: 1. The CDR3 length is 13 residues. Germline loops: CDR1 SGHAT, CDR2 FQNNGV. The CDR3 DNA reads TGTGCCAGCAGCTTCGGGACAGCCGGGGAGCTGTTTTTT. This encodes CASSFGTAGELFF.

This chain links TRBV28 with TRBJ1-1; TRBD1 might be the D (5 bases). From germline, CDR1 is MDHEN and CDR2 SYDVKM. Trimming shortened V by 3 bases and J by 7 bases, and 15 bases separated the two germline ends. This CDR3 contains 14 residues. The CDR3 nucleotides read TGTGCCAGCAGTTTCCTCCGAACCCAGGGTGAAGCTTTCTTT. This encodes CASSFLRTQGEAFF.

The chain combines TRBV12-3 or TRBV12-4 with TRBJ1-3; D call uncertain. V dropped 6 bases and J dropped 5 bases, with 11 bases sitting between them. The CDR3 contains 13 residues. This chain's CDR3 is CASSEFVRNTIYF. CDR3 nucleotides: TGTGCCAGCAGCGAGTTTGTACGAAACACCATATATTTT.

V gene TRBV7-9 combines with J gene TRBJ2-7, with 9 bases matching TRBD1. J lost 1 base, V lost 5 bases, and 9 bases had no gene match. The CDR3 sequence is 16 residues long. Germline values: CDR1 SEHNR, CDR2 FQNEAQ (reference sequence). The CDR3: CASSPDRGFTSYEQYF. The DNA for the CDR3 is TGTGCCAGCAGCCCAGACAGGGGGTTTACTTCCTACGAGCAGTACTTC.

This clonotype came up a few times. V usage is TRBV10-2 and J usage is TRBJ2-7, with 9 nucleotides matching TRBD1. The trim removed 6 bases at V and 3 bases at J, leaving 3 bases unmatched. Germline V CDR1 and CDR2: WSHSY, SAAADI. CDR3 length: 13 amino acids. The CDR3, as DNA: TGCGCCAGCAGGGGACAGGGCGTCTACGAGCAGTACTTC. Translating gives CASRGQGVYEQYF.

This clonotype was observed a handful of times. The J gene is TRBJ2-5, the V gene TRBV5-1; tentatively, D is TRBD2 (6 bases). The germline V gene has CDR1 SGHRS and CDR2 YFSETQ. The V end was cut by 5 bases, the J end by 7 bases, with 24 bases between. CDR3 length: 16 amino acids. The CDR3 bases are TGCGCCAGCAGTCGAGAAGGTAGCGGACCCCGTGGGACCCAGTACTTC. This translates into CASSREGSGPRGTQYF.

This clonotype was seen a handful of times. The V and J genes are TRBV5-6 and TRBJ2-3; the D gene could be TRBD1 or TRBD2 (6 bases each). This CDR3 contains 14 residues. Trimming removed 5 bases at V and 5 bases at J, with 15 bases between. Germline-derived CDR1 and CDR2 are SGHDT and YYEEEE. CDR3 nucleotide sequence: TGTGCCAGCAGACCGGAGGGGGGCGGAGATACGCAGTATTTT. This sequence encodes CASRPEGGGDTQYF. Full variable domain (missing parts from reference TRBV5-6 and TRBJ2-3): DAGVTQSPTHLIKTRGQQVTLRCSPKSGHDTVSWYQQALGQGPQFIFQYYEEEERQRGNFPDRFSGHQFPNYSSELNVNALLLGDSALYLCASRPEGGGDTQYFGPGTRLTVL.

The table lists this clonotype with a few counts. V usage is TRBV6-2 or TRBV6-3 and J usage is TRBJ2-1, with 8 positions matching TRBD2. Trimming at V came to 8 bases and at J to 2 bases, leaving 2 bases not matched to a gene. The CDR3 runs to 13 residues. Per germline, CDR1 MNHEY and CDR2 SVGEGT. The CDR3 protein is CASGGLAYNEQFF. Here the CDR3 DNA reads TGTGCCAGCGGGGGACTAGCCTACAATGAGCAGTTCTTC.